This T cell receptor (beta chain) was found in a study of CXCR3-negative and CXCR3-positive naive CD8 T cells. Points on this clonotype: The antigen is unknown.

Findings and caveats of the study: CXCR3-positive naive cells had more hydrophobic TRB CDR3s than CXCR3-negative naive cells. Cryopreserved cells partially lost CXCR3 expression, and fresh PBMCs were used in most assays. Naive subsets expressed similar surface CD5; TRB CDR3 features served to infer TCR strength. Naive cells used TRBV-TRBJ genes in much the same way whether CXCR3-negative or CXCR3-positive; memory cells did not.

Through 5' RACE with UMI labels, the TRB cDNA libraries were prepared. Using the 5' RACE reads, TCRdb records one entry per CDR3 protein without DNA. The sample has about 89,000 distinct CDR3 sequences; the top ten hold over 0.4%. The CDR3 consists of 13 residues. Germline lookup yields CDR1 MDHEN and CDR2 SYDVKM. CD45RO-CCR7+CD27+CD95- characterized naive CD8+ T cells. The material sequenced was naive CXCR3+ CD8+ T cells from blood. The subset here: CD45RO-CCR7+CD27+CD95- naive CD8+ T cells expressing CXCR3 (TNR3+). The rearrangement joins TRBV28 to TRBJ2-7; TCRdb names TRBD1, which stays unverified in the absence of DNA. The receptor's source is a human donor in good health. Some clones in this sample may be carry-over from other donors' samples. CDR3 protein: CASSWGAAYEQYF.